What follows are 17 T cell receptor beta chains derived from one specimen sequenced in a study of T cell repertoires in cytomegalovirus infection. No antigen has been identified for these receptors. TCRdb re-analysed the reads in MiXCR, keeping a single row per CDR3 protein. The table includes approximately 770,000 distinct CDR3 sequences, almost 30% detected once. Sequencing was performed on cultured CD8+ T cells from PBMCs, taken from culture after CMV antigen stimulation. These TCRs come from a human donor in good health (CMV status not recorded). Some clones in this sample may be carry-over from other donors' samples.

This clonotype appeared many times. This chain links TRBV7-8 with TRBJ2-2; no firm D call. The CDR3 consists of 16 residues. The V and J ends lost 1 base and 1 base respectively, with 10 bases between them. Germline lookup yields CDR1 SGHVS and CDR2 FQNEAQ. CDR3 nucleotide sequence: TGTGCCAGCAGCTTAGAAGGCTACATGAACACCGGGGAGCTGTTTTTT. It codes for CASSLEGYMNTGELFF.

The chain has TRBV24-1 and TRBJ2-5, with D tentatively TRBD1 (6 bases). The germline V and J ends were trimmed by 9 bases and 4 bases, with 11 bases remaining between them. The CDR3 covers 12 residues. Germline V CDR1 and CDR2: KGHDR, SFDVKD. The CDR3 coding sequence is TGTGCCACCGGTGGGGGCGGAGAGACCCAGTACTTC. This sequence encodes CATGGGGETQYF.

This sequence joins TRBV4-1 and TRBJ2-2, with a weak D call TRBD1 (5 bases). CDR1 and CDR2 (germline): MGHRA, YSYEKL. Trimming took 0 bases from V and 5 from J, leaving 10 bases between them. The CDR3 totals 15 residues. The CDR3 DNA reads TGCGCCAGCAGCCAAGATCGTTCAGGGACCGGGGAGCTGTTTTTT. Translated, it gives CASSQDRSGTGELFF.

This clonotype was counted once. The chain is built from TRBV27 and TRBJ2-1; 9 bases fit TRBD2. This CDR3 is built from 14 residues. After removal of 4 bases from V and 7 bases from J, the junction contained 5 bases not matched to a gene. Germline V gene data show CDR1 as MNHEY and CDR2 as SMNVEV (reference sequence). In DNA, the CDR3 is TGTGCCAGCAGTTCCGGACTAGCGAAGAATGAGCAGTTCTTC. Translation gives CASSSGLAKNEQFF.

The gene calls are TRBV14 and TRBJ2-7, with D possibly being TRBD1 or TRBD2 (5 bases each). The CDR3 has 15 residues. The germline V gene has CDR1 SGHDN and CDR2 FVKESK. The V end was cut by 2 bases, the J end by 3 bases, with 14 bases between. The CDR3 nucleotides read TGTGCCAGCAGCCAATTCGGGACGCGCGTCTACGAGCAGTACTTC. This encodes CASSQFGTRVYEQYF.

The chain joins TRBV6-1 to TRBJ2-1, with 13 nucleotides matching TRBD2. Trimming removed 5 bases from V and 7 bases from J; junction bases left unmatched: 11. CDR1 and CDR2 from the germline V gene are MNHNS and SASEGT. The CDR3 covers 17 residues. The DNA of the CDR3 is TGTGCCAGCAGTCCCGGGACTAGCGGGATGGCGGGTAATGAGCAGTTCTTC. Protein sequence: CASSPGTSGMAGNEQFF.

The genes are TRBV5-6 and TRBJ1-1; a possible D gene is TRBD1 (5 bases). Trimming pared 0 bases from V and 0 bases from J, leaving 12 bases between. Looked up from germline, CDR1 is SGHDT and CDR2 is YYEEEE. There are 16 residues in the CDR3. CDR3 in amino acids: CASSLAWTSMNTEAFF. The CDR3, as DNA: TGTGCCAGCAGCTTGGCATGGACATCGATGAACACTGAAGCTTTCTTT.

V and J are TRBV5-1 and TRBJ1-1; D unresolved. The germline V gene has CDR1 SGHRS and CDR2 YFSETQ. V was trimmed by 8 bases and J by 1 base, leaving 9 bases between them. The CDR3 length is 12 residues. CDR3 bases: TGCGCCAGTGGCATAACGAACACTGAAGCTTTCTTT. This encodes CASGITNTEAFF.

The chain is built from TRBV6-6 and TRBJ1-1, with a possible D match to TRBD1 (5 bases). The germline gives CDR1 MNHNY, CDR2 SVGAGI (reference sequence). The CDR3 has 13 residues. The V and J ends lost 5 bases and 4 bases respectively, with 11 bases between them. CDR3 sequence (DNA): TGTGCCAGCAGTAAATGGGGGGGCACTGAAGCTTTCTTT. As protein: CASSKWGGTEAFF.

The rearrangement uses TRBV19 and TRBJ1-2, with a possible D match to TRBD1 (5 bases). This CDR3 contains 13 residues. V dropped 4 bases and J dropped 4 bases, with 10 bases sitting between them. Germline V CDR1 and CDR2: LNHDA, SQIVND (reference sequence). The chain's CDR3 is CASSNGTGYGYTF. The CDR3 DNA follows: TGTGCCAGTAGTAACGGAACAGGCTATGGCTACACCTTC.

A word on this clonotype: Germline is not matched at one junction end, which may reflect a read error. The V call is TRBV4-1, the J call TRBJ1-2, with 7 bases identical to TRBD1. The CDR3 runs to 13 residues. Germline V gene lookup returns CDR1 MGHRA and CDR2 YSYEKL. CDR3 DNA sequence: TGCGCCAACAGCCAGAGGGACAGCTATGGCTACACCTTC. It specifies CANSQRDSYGYTF.

The chain recombines TRBV7-4 with TRBJ1-2; TRBD1 matches 8 bases. Germline CDR1 reads SGHVT; CDR2 reads SQSDAQ. Trimming removed 4 bases from V and 5 bases from J; junction bases left unmatched: 6. The CDR3 spans 14 residues. CDR3 region: CASSSTGERYGYTF. CDR3 sequence (DNA): TGTGCCAGCAGCTCGACAGGGGAGAGGTATGGCTACACCTTC. Drawing the rest from reference TRBV7-4 and TRBJ1-2, the complete variable domain is GAGVSQSPRYKVAKRGRDVALRCDSISGHVTLYWYRQTLGQGSEVLTYSQSDAQRDKSGRPSGRFSAERPERSVSTLKIQRTEQGDSAVYLCASSSTGERYGYTFGSGTRLTVV.

This chain links TRBV27 with TRBJ1-1, with TRBD1 identical over 7 bases. Per germline, CDR1 MNHEY and CDR2 SMNVEV (reference sequence). Trimming took 6 bases from V and 4 from J; bases not matched to a gene: 14. This CDR3 spans 16 amino acids. CDR3 sequence reads: CASSLRAGGLSTEAFF. For the CDR3, the DNA is TGTGCCAGCAGCCTAAGGGCAGGGGGGTTGAGCACTGAAGCTTTCTTT.

In its sample, this clonotype was seen a few times. The chain carries TRBV6-5 and TRBJ2-1, with a possible D match to TRBD1 (6 bases). Trimming cost V 0 bases and J 7 bases, with 10 bases left between them. This CDR3 spans 14 amino acids. Per the germline V gene, CDR1 is MNHEY and CDR2 is SVGAGI. The CDR3 sequence: CASSYSVGANEQFF. The CDR3, as DNA: TGTGCCAGCAGTTACTCAGTGGGGGCAAATGAGCAGTTCTTC.

V gene TRBV28 combines with J gene TRBJ2-3, with TRBD1 identical over 9 bases. CDR1 and CDR2 (germline): MDHEN, SYDVKM. V shed 0 bases, J shed 3 bases, and the junction held 1 base outside the gene matches. The CDR3 runs to 15 residues. The CDR3 region has the DNA TGTGCCAGCAGTTTATGGGGGACAGGGACAGATACGCAGTATTTT. This translates into CASSLWGTGTDTQYF.

V usage is TRBV29-1 and J usage is TRBJ1-1; maybe TRBD1 (5 bases). There are 13 residues in the CDR3. V was cut by 5 bases and J by 4 bases, with 14 bases left in between. The germline CDR1 and CDR2 sequences are SQVTM and ANQGSEA. The DNA for the CDR3 is TGCAGCGTTCAGGGCAGGGATACCACTGAAGCTTTCTTT. Amino acid sequence: CSVQGRDTTEAFF. Based on the CDR3 plus reference TRBV29-1 and TRBJ1-1, the full variable domain is SAVISQKPSRDICQRGTSLTIQCQVDSQVTMMFWYRQQPGQSLTLIATANQGSEATYESGFVIDKFPISRPNLTFSTLTVSNMSPEDSSIYLCSVQGRDTTEAFFGQGTRLTVV.

This chain connects TRBV6-2 or TRBV6-3 to TRBJ1-1, with 10 bases fitting TRBD1. Trimming took 2 bases from V and 6 from J; bases not matched to a gene: 3. Germline loops: CDR1 MNHEY, CDR2 SVGEGT. CDR3 length equals 14 residues. The CDR3 DNA reads as TGTGCCAGCAGTTACGACAGGGGGCTCGCTGAAGCTTTCTTT. This encodes CASSYDRGLAEAFF.